The rows below give T cell receptor beta chains drawn from one sample of a study of T cells in Graves' hyperthyroidism and ophthalmopathy. A single record per CDR3 protein comes from TCRdb applying MiXCR to the multiplex PCR reads. The sample records a few hundred thousand distinct CDR3 sequences, about 46% being singletons. Sequencing was carried out using peripheral blood or thyroid tissue (not recorded which). The source of these receptors is an adult woman with Graves' disease, either hyperthyroidism or ophthalmopathy (not recorded which). Both conserved end residues are part of each CDR3. The order of the fields is J gene, D gene, V gene, clone size, CDR3 protein, CDR3 DNA. A D gene is named only where the DNA matches it firmly. Rows give clone size only sometimes, using once, few, many, or a class for an expanded clone.

J gene: TRBJ1-2
D gene: .
V gene: TRBV19
clone size: many
CDR3 protein: CASSIETGAANYGYTF
CDR3 DNA: TGTGCCAGTAGTATCGAGACAGGCGCTGCTAACTATGGCTACACCTTC

J gene: TRBJ2-2
D gene: .
V gene: TRBV5-1
clone size: .
CDR3 protein: CASSSDPGTTGELFF
CDR3 DNA: TGCGCCAGCAGCTCTGATCCCGGGACAACCGGGGAGCTGTTTTTT

J gene: TRBJ1-2
D gene: TRBD1
V gene: TRBV10-3
clone size: many
CDR3 protein: CAISEGQGSSYGYTF
CDR3 DNA: TGTGCCATCAGTGAAGGACAGGGTAGCTCCTATGGCTACACCTTC

J gene: TRBJ1-1
D gene: .
V gene: TRBV5-1
clone size: .
CDR3 protein: CASSPSDRFEAFF
CDR3 DNA: TGCGCCAGCAGCCCGAGCGACCGATTTGAAGCTTTCTTT

J gene: TRBJ2-7
D gene: TRBD2
V gene: TRBV10-3
clone size: many
CDR3 protein: CAVRGGSSYEQYF
CDR3 DNA: TGTGCCGTCCGGGGGGGCTCATCCTACGAGCAGTACTTC

J gene: TRBJ2-7
D gene: TRBD1
V gene: TRBV29-1
clone size: few
CDR3 protein: CSVEGGDSSSYEQYF
CDR3 DNA: TGCAGCGTTGAAGGTGGGGACAGCAGCTCCTACGAGCAGTACTTC

J gene: TRBJ1-1
D gene: .
V gene: TRBV2
clone size: many
CDR3 protein: CASSAGGNTEAFF
CDR3 DNA: TGTGCCAGCAGTGCGGGGGGTAACACTGAAGCTTTCTTT

J gene: TRBJ2-7
D gene: .
V gene: TRBV5-8
clone size: many
CDR3 protein: CASSLESYEQYF
CDR3 DNA: TGTGCCAGCAGCTTGGAATCCTACGAGCAGTACTTC

J gene: TRBJ1-6
D gene: .
V gene: TRBV10-3
clone size: .
CDR3 protein: CAFSREQTNSPLHF
CDR3 DNA: TGTGCCTTCTCCAGGGAACAGACGAATTCACCCCTCCACTTT

J gene: TRBJ2-7
D gene: .
V gene: TRBV29-1
clone size: once
CDR3 protein: CSVEALDGTYEQYF
CDR3 DNA: TGCAGCGTTGAGGCCCTGGACGGCACCTACGAGCAGTACTTC

J gene: TRBJ1-6
D gene: .
V gene: TRBV6-1
clone size: .
CDR3 protein: CASSEQAVGISPLHF
CDR3 DNA: TGTGCCAGCAGTGAACAAGCCGTAGGGATTTCACCCCTCCACTTT

J gene: TRBJ1-6
D gene: .
V gene: TRBV6-1
clone size: many
CDR3 protein: CASSDQGNNNSPLHF
CDR3 DNA: TGTGCCAGCAGTGATCAGGGGAACAATAATTCACCCCTCCACTTT

J gene: TRBJ2-7
D gene: .
V gene: TRBV12-3/TRBV12-4
clone size: .
CDR3 protein: CAPGTRAGHEQYF
CDR3 DNA: TGTGCCCCAGGAACTAGAGCGGGTCACGAGCAGTACTTC

J gene: TRBJ1-2
D gene: TRBD1
V gene: TRBV7-9
clone size: .
CDR3 protein: CASSRDSLTGYTF
CDR3 DNA: TGTGCCAGCAGCCGGGACAGTCTTACCGGCTACACCTTC

J gene: TRBJ1-2
D gene: TRBD1
V gene: TRBV11-2
clone size: .
CDR3 protein: CASSRPGQRMDANYGYTF
CDR3 DNA: TGTGCCAGCAGCAGGCCGGGACAGCGGATGGATGCTAACTATGGCTACACCTTC

J gene: TRBJ2-7
D gene: .
V gene: TRBV5-1
clone size: .
CDR3 protein: CASSPNPHYYEQYF
CDR3 DNA: TGCGCCAGCAGCCCAAATCCCCATTACTACGAGCAGTACTTC

J gene: TRBJ2-6
D gene: TRBD1
V gene: TRBV9
clone size: .
CDR3 protein: CASSVAGQGANVLTF
CDR3 DNA: TGTGCCAGCAGCGTAGCGGGACAGGGGGCCAACGTCCTGACTTTC

J gene: TRBJ2-6
D gene: .
V gene: TRBV11-2
clone size: .
CDR3 protein: CASSQDGQSGANVLTF
CDR3 DNA: TGCGCCAGCAGCCAAGACGGGCAGTCTGGGGCCAACGTCCTGACTTTC

J gene: TRBJ1-2
D gene: .
V gene: TRBV20-1
clone size: many
CDR3 protein: CSTNSYGYTF
CDR3 DNA: TGCAGTACCAACAGCTATGGCTACACCTTC

J gene: TRBJ2-7
D gene: .
V gene: TRBV29-1
clone size: many
CDR3 protein: CSVGGQIEQYF
CDR3 DNA: TGCAGCGTGGGGGGACAGATCGAGCAGTACTTC

J gene: TRBJ1-1
D gene: .
V gene: TRBV7-9
clone size: .
CDR3 protein: CASSSPALPQDFF
CDR3 DNA: TGTGCCAGCAGCTCCCCGGCTTTGCCTCAAGATTTCTTT

J gene: TRBJ2-7
D gene: TRBD2
V gene: TRBV7-9
clone size: .
CDR3 protein: CASSQGVAGASSYEQYF
CDR3 DNA: TGTGCCAGCAGCCAAGGGGTAGCGGGCGCCAGCTCCTACGAGCAGTACTTC

J gene: TRBJ2-7
D gene: TRBD1
V gene: TRBV27
clone size: .
CDR3 protein: CASSSGQGVHEQYF
CDR3 DNA: TGTGCCAGCAGTTCGGGACAGGGGGTCCACGAGCAGTACTTC

J gene: TRBJ1-4
D gene: .
V gene: TRBV29-1
clone size: once
CDR3 protein: CSVETGGGEKLFF
CDR3 DNA: TGCAGCGTTGAGACCGGGGGCGGTGAAAAACTGTTTTTT

J gene: TRBJ2-6
D gene: .
V gene: TRBV25-1
clone size: .
CDR3 protein: CATSGGGSGANVLTF
CDR3 DNA: TGTGCCACCTCAGGTGGGGGCTCTGGGGCCAACGTCCTGACTTTC

J gene: TRBJ2-2
D gene: .
V gene: TRBV5-4
clone size: few
CDR3 protein: CASSPSSSTGELFF
CDR3 DNA: TGTGCCAGCAGCCCCAGCAGTAGCACCGGGGAGCTGTTTTTT

J gene: TRBJ1-5
D gene: TRBD1
V gene: TRBV20-1
clone size: .
CDR3 protein: CSAPGTGNQPQHF
CDR3 DNA: TGCAGTGCTCCGGGGACAGGCAATCAGCCCCAGCATTTT

J gene: TRBJ2-2
D gene: .
V gene: TRBV10-3
clone size: many
CDR3 protein: CATKRDTGELFF
CDR3 DNA: TGTGCCACGAAAAGGGACACCGGGGAGCTGTTTTTT

J gene: TRBJ2-5
D gene: .
V gene: TRBV7-8
clone size: .
CDR3 protein: CASSQDLPSGTQYF
CDR3 DNA: TGTGCCAGCAGCCAAGATCTTCCTTCGGGGACCCAGTACTTC

J gene: TRBJ1-3
D gene: TRBD1
V gene: TRBV7-8
clone size: many
CDR3 protein: CASSAGQAVRSGNTIYF
CDR3 DNA: TGTGCCAGCAGCGCGGGACAGGCGGTCAGGTCTGGAAACACCATATATTTT

J gene: TRBJ2-7
D gene: .
V gene: TRBV7-2
clone size: many
CDR3 protein: CASSPPGREQYF
CDR3 DNA: TGTGCCAGCAGCCCCCCCGGGCGCGAGCAGTACTTC

J gene: TRBJ1-1
D gene: .
V gene: TRBV6-6
clone size: .
CDR3 protein: CASSYQATNTEAFF
CDR3 DNA: TGTGCCAGCAGTTATCAGGCCACGAACACTGAAGCTTTCTTT

J gene: TRBJ1-4
D gene: TRBD1
V gene: TRBV19
clone size: many
CDR3 protein: CASAPRDRGIELFF
CDR3 DNA: TGTGCCAGTGCCCCCCGGGACAGGGGTATTGAACTGTTTTTT

J gene: TRBJ1-4
D gene: TRBD1
V gene: TRBV10-3
clone size: .
CDR3 protein: CAIRGGQGSEKLFF
CDR3 DNA: TGTGCCATCAGGGGAGGACAGGGAAGTGAAAAACTGTTTTTT

J gene: TRBJ2-7
D gene: .
V gene: TRBV10-3
clone size: few
CDR3 protein: CATKQGSYEQYF
CDR3 DNA: TGTGCCACCAAACAGGGCTCCTACGAGCAGTACTTC

J gene: TRBJ2-2
D gene: TRBD1
V gene: TRBV6-2/TRBV6-3
clone size: .
CDR3 protein: CASSHRTGGHTGELFF
CDR3 DNA: TGTGCCAGCAGTCACAGGACAGGGGGTCACACCGGGGAGCTGTTTTTT

J gene: TRBJ1-5
D gene: .
V gene: TRBV6-1
clone size: many
CDR3 protein: CASSERDYQPQHF
CDR3 DNA: TGTGCCAGCAGTGAAAGGGATTATCAGCCCCAGCATTTT

J gene: TRBJ1-2
D gene: .
V gene: TRBV29-1
clone size: .
CDR3 protein: CSVDPSQGTYGYTF
CDR3 DNA: TGCAGCGTTGATCCCTCGCAGGGTACCTATGGCTACACCTTC

J gene: TRBJ2-5
D gene: .
V gene: TRBV28
clone size: few
CDR3 protein: CASRGDRPSETQYF
CDR3 DNA: TGTGCCAGCAGGGGGGACCGGCCGTCTGAGACCCAGTACTTC

J gene: TRBJ2-7
D gene: TRBD2
V gene: TRBV5-1
clone size: .
CDR3 protein: CASLPGTSGRADVQYF
CDR3 DNA: TGCGCCAGCCTCCCAGGGACTAGCGGGAGGGCCGATGTGCAGTACTTC

J gene: TRBJ2-7
D gene: TRBD1
V gene: TRBV6-4
clone size: many
CDR3 protein: CAIIPGQGYEQYF
CDR3 DNA: TGTGCCATCATACCGGGACAGGGATACGAGCAGTACTTC

J gene: TRBJ1-2
D gene: .
V gene: TRBV15
clone size: .
CDR3 protein: CATSRDAVSYGYTF
CDR3 DNA: TGTGCCACCAGCAGAGATGCAGTTAGCTATGGCTACACCTTC

J gene: TRBJ1-5
D gene: TRBD1
V gene: TRBV6-6
clone size: .
CDR3 protein: CASSRWTGDQPQHF
CDR3 DNA: TGTGCCAGCAGTCGATGGACAGGCGATCAGCCCCAGCATTTT

J gene: TRBJ1-5
D gene: .
V gene: TRBV18
clone size: few
CDR3 protein: CASSPQQGNQPQHF
CDR3 DNA: TGTGCCAGCTCACCCCAGCAGGGGAATCAGCCCCAGCATTTT

J gene: TRBJ2-7
D gene: TRBD2
V gene: TRBV29-1
clone size: .
CDR3 protein: CSLSGTSGSYEQYF
CDR3 DNA: TGCAGCCTTTCCGGGACTAGCGGATCCTACGAGCAGTACTTC

J gene: TRBJ1-3
D gene: .
V gene: TRBV2
clone size: many
CDR3 protein: CASSGAGPLFSGNTIYF
CDR3 DNA: TGTGCCAGCAGTGGTGCGGGACCGCTGTTCTCTGGAAACACCATATATTTT

J gene: TRBJ1-5
D gene: TRBD1
V gene: TRBV2
clone size: .
CDR3 protein: CASSARQGAQPQHF
CDR3 DNA: TGTGCCAGCAGTGCCCGACAGGGGGCACAGCCCCAGCATTTT

J gene: TRBJ2-5
D gene: .
V gene: TRBV29-1
clone size: many
CDR3 protein: CSVGRGVGDQETQYF
CDR3 DNA: TGCAGCGTTGGGAGAGGGGTGGGTGACCAAGAGACCCAGTACTTC

J gene: TRBJ2-7
D gene: TRBD1
V gene: TRBV2
clone size: .
CDR3 protein: CASSGTGGHNEQYF
CDR3 DNA: TGTGCCAGCTCCGGGACAGGGGGCCATAACGAGCAGTACTTC

J gene: TRBJ1-6
D gene: .
V gene: TRBV6-5
clone size: many
CDR3 protein: CASRTSSYNSPLHF
CDR3 DNA: TGTGCCAGCAGAACGAGCTCCTATAATTCACCCCTCCACTTT

J gene: TRBJ2-5
D gene: TRBD1
V gene: TRBV19
clone size: once
CDR3 protein: CATSGTGQGTQYF
CDR3 DNA: TGTGCCACATCCGGGACAGGTCAAGGGACCCAGTACTTC